A selection of T cell receptor beta chains follows, all from one sample in a study of human T cells and chemical hapten exposure. TCRdb fed the RACE reads into MiXCR, producing one record per CDR3 protein. The repertoire holds around 180,000 distinct CDR3 sequences, with around 30% as singletons. Specimen: whole blood, collected in connection with sensitization to the hapten diphenylcyclopropenone (DPC). These receptor sequences come from a woman aged 30 to 39 with alopecia areata. Some clones in this sample may be carry-over from other donors' samples. CDR3s include the opening cysteine and the closing phenylalanine or tryptophan. D genes are given only for firm matches. Some rows have no size entry. The others give once, few or many, or a class for an expanded clone.

V	size	D	J	CDR3	DNA
TRBV29-1	few	-	TRBJ1-1	CSASVSLLDEAFF	TGCAGCGCCTCAGTGTCCCTCTTGGATGAAGCTTTCTTT
TRBV4-2	few	TRBD2	TRBJ2-3	CASSQGTSPTDTQYF	TGTGCCAGCAGCCAAGGGACTAGTCCCACAGATACGCAGTATTTT
TRBV27	-	TRBD1	TRBJ2-1	CASSSQLQGTSYNEQFF	TGTGCCAGCAGTTCCCAACTACAGGGGACCTCCTACAATGAGCAGTTCTTC
TRBV9	many	-	TRBJ2-5	CASSLEFQETQYF	TGTGCCAGCAGTTTGGAATTCCAAGAGACCCAGTACTTC
TRBV11-2	-	-	TRBJ1-6	CASSLETGSPLHF	TGTGCCAGCAGCCTGGAAACAGGATCACCCCTCCACTTT
TRBV15	-	TRBD1	TRBJ2-1	CATSRGQAVDEQFF	TGTGCCACCAGCAGGGGACAGGCCGTGGATGAGCAGTTCTTC
TRBV6-5	-	-	TRBJ1-3	CASSRAGILSGNTIYF	TGTGCCAGCAGCCGAGCGGGGATCCTATCTGGAAACACCATATATTTT
TRBV7-9	-	-	TRBJ1-5	CASSREAGTGPQHF	TGTGCCAGCAGCCGCGAGGCTGGCACCGGGCCCCAGCATTTT
TRBV29-1	-	-	TRBJ1-5	CSVAQDNNQPQHF	TGCAGCGTTGCCCAGGACAACAATCAGCCCCAGCATTTT
TRBV4-1	once	TRBD1	TRBJ1-6	CASQQGPGRNSPLHF	TGCGCCAGCCAACAGGGGCCAGGGCGGAATTCACCCCTCCACTTT
TRBV14	few	-	TRBJ1-1	CASSAQRLTEAFF	TGTGCCAGCAGTGCCCAAAGATTGACTGAAGCTTTCTTT
TRBV6-5	-	TRBD1	TRBJ1-5	CASSYLTPGQGTGNQPQHF	TGTGCCAGCAGTTACCTTACTCCGGGACAGGGAACGGGAAATCAGCCCCAGCATTTT
TRBV10-2	few	-	TRBJ1-1	CASSEAGSGAFF	TGCGCCAGCAGTGAGGCGGGCTCGGGAGCTTTCTTT
TRBV28	-	-	TRBJ2-3	CASSTAGAHTDTQYF	TGTGCCAGCAGTACCGCGGGGGCCCACACAGATACGCAGTATTTT
TRBV29-1	few	-	TRBJ2-7	CSVESGSSYEQYF	TGCAGCGTTGAATCAGGGTCCTCCTACGAGCAGTACTTC
TRBV7-2	many	-	TRBJ2-3	CASSFDPGSRSDTQYF	TGTGCCAGCAGCTTTGATCCCGGGAGTCGGTCAGATACGCAGTATTTT
TRBV29-1	few	-	TRBJ1-2	CSVEDPLHGYTF	TGCAGCGTTGAGGACCCTCTCCACGGCTACACCTTC
TRBV29-1	many	-	TRBJ2-4	CSVKGIKNIQYF	TGCAGCGTTAAGGGGATCAAAAACATTCAGTACTTC
TRBV29-1	few	-	TRBJ1-4	CSVEDPQDATNEKLFF	TGCAGCGTTGAAGATCCACAGGACGCAACTAATGAAAAACTGTTTTTT
TRBV3-1	-	TRBD2	TRBJ2-1	CASSQPWGLAGGPSYNEQFF	TGTGCCAGCAGCCAGCCCTGGGGACTAGCGGGAGGGCCCTCCTACAATGAGCAGTTCTTC
TRBV6-5	-	-	TRBJ2-2	CASTRVLALNTGELFF	TGTGCCAGCACAAGGGTACTAGCCTTGAATACCGGGGAGCTGTTTTTT
TRBV18	once	-	TRBJ2-2	CASSPLLGQESGELFF	TGTGCCAGCTCACCTCTTCTAGGGCAGGAATCCGGGGAGCTGTTTTTT
TRBV4-1	many	-	TRBJ1-2	CASSQRTALTSNYGYTF	TGCGCCAGCAGCCAGAGGACAGCGCTAACTTCCAACTATGGCTACACCTTC
TRBV29-1	few	-	TRBJ2-7	CSVDKGADEQYF	TGCAGCGTCGACAAGGGCGCTGACGAGCAGTACTTC
TRBV28	few	TRBD1	TRBJ1-4	CASNRQGGGKLFF	TGTGCCAGCAACAGACAGGGTGGGGGAAAACTGTTTTTT
TRBV29-1	-	TRBD2	TRBJ2-1	CSVEKLAGASYNEQFF	TGCAGCGTTGAAAAACTAGCGGGAGCATCCTACAATGAGCAGTTCTTC
TRBV6-2/TRBV6-3	-	-	TRBJ1-5	CASSRPGPLPRHF	TGTGCCAGCAGTCGGCCCGGACCGCTACCTCGGCATTTT
TRBV7-2	-	-	TRBJ2-7	CASSLWVREGGEQYF	TGTGCCAGCAGCTTATGGGTGAGGGAGGGGGGCGAGCAGTACTTC
TRBV19	-	TRBD1	TRBJ1-6	CASSTDRGIQRSPLHF	TGTGCCAGTAGTACCGACAGGGGCATCCAGAGGTCACCCCTCCACTTT
TRBV7-9	-	TRBD2	TRBJ2-3	CASSSLAGGPSWDTQYF	TGTGCCAGCAGCTCATTAGCGGGAGGGCCGTCGTGGGATACGCAGTATTTT
TRBV2	-	-	TRBJ1-4	CAGAPGPQGSNEKLFF	TGTGCCGGAGCCCCGGGGCCACAGGGAAGTAATGAAAAACTGTTTTTT
TRBV28	-	-	TRBJ1-5	CASSQGYHQPQHF	TGTGCCAGCAGTCAGGGGTACCATCAGCCCCAGCATTTT
TRBV5-1	-	-	TRBJ2-1	CASSWEGQGVREQFF	TGCGCCAGCAGCTGGGAGGGGCAGGGGGTGCGGGAGCAGTTCTTC
TRBV18	few	-	TRBJ2-2	CASSPMAGANTGELFF	TGTGCCAGCTCACCAATGGCGGGGGCAAACACCGGGGAGCTGTTTTTT
TRBV20-1	-	TRBD1	TRBJ1-5	CSAGQDLNQPQHF	TGCAGTGCCGGACAGGACCTCAATCAGCCCCAGCATTTT
TRBV10-2	-	TRBD1	TRBJ1-3	CASSNLPGQGAGNTIYF	TGCGCCAGCAGTAACTTACCGGGACAGGGGGCTGGAAACACCATATATTTT
TRBV15	few	-	TRBJ1-6	CATSRGRNSPLHF	TGTGCCACCAGCAGAGGGAGGAATTCACCCCTCCACTTT